This TCR beta chain was recorded in a study of cytomegalovirus exposure and HLA in healthy donors. Study overall: Some 90 million unique TCRs from HLA-typed donors were held in an early data release. Study-wide results and limits: The dataset shows that most TCR sequences were rare, while some public TCRs occurred in many donors.

In the PCR, 60 Vbeta and 13 Jbeta primers were used. The table came from immunoSEQ multiplex PCR; TCRdb's copy has only in-frame clones and leaves some out. Counted here are roughly 80,000 clones, around 60% occurring once; the ten biggest clones make up 4.4%. The CDR3 consists of 16 residues. V was shortened by 0 bases and J by 5 bases, with 16 bases between the two germline ends. Germline-derived CDR1 and CDR2 are SGHTA and FQGNSA. With respect to this clone: Antigen specificity is unknown.

The V call is TRBV7-2, the J call TRBJ2-5, with D perhaps TRBD2 (5 bases). Sequencing was done on a sample of PBMCs. The sequence derives from a male donor in good health and CMV-seropositive. CDR3 loop: CASSLATLAPGETQYF. The CDR3 coding sequence is TGTGCCAGCAGCTTAGCTACATTAGCGCCTGGGGAGACCCAGTACTTC.